Following are 18 T cell receptor beta chains from one sample sequenced in a study of long-term antiretroviral therapy in people with HIV. Survey-level resolution applied to immunoSEQ assay v3.0. Data came from immunoSEQ multiplex PCR; TCRdb stores just in-frame clones and leaves some out. The sample carries 25,000 to 35,000 clones, approximately 90% recorded once. Sequencing used unsorted PBMCs, obtained 1.8 years after starting antiretroviral therapy. Source of these receptors: a woman aged 18-35 years with HIV.

V usage is TRBV6-6 and J usage is TRBJ2-1; 7 nucleotides align to TRBD2. The CDR3 spans 15 residues. Germline V gene lookup returns CDR1 MNHNY and CDR2 SVGAGI (reference sequence). V lost 6 bases to trimming and J lost 3 bases; unmatched junction nucleotides: 8. CDR3 sequence (DNA): TGTGCCAGCAGCCAAGGACTAGTAATCTACAATGAGCAGTTCTTC. Encoded protein: CASSQGLVIYNEQFF.

The chain uses TRBV27 and TRBJ2-3; TRBD1 agrees at 7 bases. The CDR3 totals 13 residues. Germline CDR1 and CDR2: MNHEY and SMNVEV (reference sequence). Trimming removed 3 bases from V and 4 bases from J; junction bases left unmatched: 1. Here the CDR3 DNA reads TGTGCCAGCAGTTTTCAGGGGGCAGATACGCAGTATTTT. As protein: CASSFQGADTQYF.

The rearrangement links TRBV7-9 to TRBJ2-7, with D perhaps matching TRBD1 or TRBD2 (5 bases each). Trimming shortened V by 4 bases and J by 2 bases, and 12 bases separated the two germline ends. The germline CDR1 and CDR2 sequences are SEHNR and FQNEAQ (reference sequence). The length of the CDR3 is 14 residues. The CDR3 here is CASSSRDRTYEQYF. In DNA form, the CDR3 reads TGTGCCAGCAGCTCCCGGGACCGAACCTACGAGCAGTACTTC.

The chain carries TRBV18 and TRBJ1-3; no reliable D call. The germline V gene has CDR1 KGHSH and CDR2 LQKENI. V lost 2 bases to trimming and J lost 0 bases, with 14 bases between them. The CDR3 extends over 17 amino acids. The CDR3 reads CASSPNSPTPSGNTIYF. The CDR3 bases are TGTGCCAGCTCACCAAACTCCCCCACCCCCTCTGGAAACACCATATATTTT.

The chain combines TRBV9 with TRBJ2-5; tentative D call: TRBD2 (6 bases). The V gene's germline CDR1 is SGDLS and CDR2 YYNGEE. Trimming left V 3 bases short and J 1 base short, with 16 bases between. CDR3 length: 16 amino acids. The CDR3 is CASSAYLTSCQETQYF. In DNA, the CDR3 is TGTGCCAGCAGCGCCTACCTTACTAGCTGCCAAGAGACCCAGTACTTC.

The V gene is TRBV28, the J gene TRBJ1-2, with unresolved D. The CDR3 covers 15 residues. Germline values: CDR1 MDHEN, CDR2 SYDVKM. V shed 2 bases and J shed 2 bases, with 12 bases lying between them. The CDR3 region is CASSLANVRNYGYTF. DNA of the CDR3: TGTGCCAGCAGTTTAGCAAACGTCCGGAACTATGGCTACACCTTC.

The V and J genes are TRBV4-1 and TRBJ2-1; D not resolved. Between the trimmed V and J ends, which lost 1 base and 9 bases, there was a span of 10 bases. This CDR3 spans 13 amino acids. Germline loops: CDR1 MGHRA, CDR2 YSYEKL. The CDR3 bases are TGCGCCAGCAGCCAAGTCGCTGGGTTTGAGCAGTTCTTC. This translates into CASSQVAGFEQFF.

This sequence joins TRBV28 and TRBJ1-5, with unresolved D. The V end was cut by 5 bases, the J end by 4 bases, with 6 bases between. Germline V gene sequence: CDR1 MDHEN, CDR2 SYDVKM. CDR3 length equals 12 residues. The CDR3 loop is CASSTTNQPQHF. In DNA form, the CDR3 reads TGTGCCAGCAGTACCACGAATCAGCCCCAGCATTTT.

The V call is TRBV27, the J call TRBJ2-1; 8 nucleotides line up with TRBD2. Germline V gene data show CDR1 as MNHEY and CDR2 as SMNVEV (reference sequence). Trimming at V came to 5 bases and at J to 10 bases, leaving 4 bases not matched to a gene. The CDR3 is 12 amino acids. CDR3 nucleotides: TGTGCCAGCAGTGGACTAGCCAGAGAGCAGTTCTTC. Its translation: CASSGLAREQFF.

This clone was picked up a small number of times. The V gene is TRBV7-2, the J gene TRBJ1-3; weak D call: TRBD1 (5 bases). This CDR3 is 17 amino acids long. V lost 2 bases, J lost 1 base, and 15 bases lay in between. The germline CDR1 and CDR2 sequences are SGHTA and FQGNSA. CDR3 region: CASSLYSGVGSGNTIYF. CDR3 nucleotide sequence: TGTGCCAGCAGCTTATATTCGGGGGTCGGGTCTGGAAACACCATATATTTT.

CDR3 sequence (DNA): TGTGCCACCTCGAGGGGAGGGTCCGGAGGCTATGGCTACACCTTC. Protein sequence: CATSRGGSGGYGYTF. The rearrangement uses TRBV27 and TRBJ1-2; maybe TRBD1 (5 bases). Germline values: CDR1 MNHEY, CDR2 SMNVEV (reference sequence). The germline V and J ends were trimmed by 10 bases and 4 bases, with 22 bases remaining between them. This CDR3 has 15 amino acids.

The chain joins TRBV5-1 to TRBJ1-3; 7 bases map to TRBD1. Trimming took 0 bases from V and 0 from J; bases not matched to a gene: 6. This CDR3 comprises 17 residues. Germline V lookup: CDR1 SGHRS, CDR2 YFSETQ. CDR3 nucleotide sequence: TGCGCCAGCAGCTTGGACAGGGGTCCCGGCTCTGGAAACACCATATATTTT. Translated, it gives CASSLDRGPGSGNTIYF.

This rearrangement joins TRBV4-2 to TRBJ2-6; D not certain. From germline, CDR1 is LGHNA and CDR2 YNFKEQ. The CDR3 sequence is 15 residues long. Trimming removed 2 bases from V and 0 bases from J, with 5 bases in between. The CDR3, as DNA: TGTGCCAGCAGCCAACCGAGCTCTGGGGCCAACGTCCTGACTTTC. It encodes CASSQPSSGANVLTF.

This chain connects TRBV28 to TRBJ2-3; the D gene is possibly TRBD2 (5 bases). Trimming removed 3 bases from V and 3 bases from J, with 10 bases in between. Per the germline V gene, CDR1 is MDHEN and CDR2 is SYDVKM. CDR3 length: 14 residues. The CDR3 loop is CASSFFGETDTQYF. Written as DNA, the CDR3 is TGTGCCAGCAGTTTTTTCGGGGAGACAGATACGCAGTATTTT.

This chain uses TRBV5-1 with TRBJ1-4; tentative D call: TRBD1 (6 bases). This CDR3 region has 14 residues. Trimming left V 5 bases short and J 7 bases short, with 15 bases between. Looked up from germline, CDR1 is SGHRS and CDR2 is YFSETQ. CDR3 loop: CASSSPGDIEKLFF. The DNA of the CDR3 is TGCGCCAGCAGTTCCCCAGGGGATATTGAAAAACTGTTTTTT.

A few counts support this clone. The gene calls are TRBV27 and TRBJ2-5; 8 nucleotides agree with TRBD1. J was trimmed by 5 bases and V by 5 bases; bases with no gene match: 10. Germline V gene sequence: CDR1 MNHEY, CDR2 SMNVEV (reference sequence). There are 15 residues in the CDR3. In DNA form, the CDR3 reads TGTGCCAGCAGTAACACAGGGGGGCCTTTCGAGACCCAGTACTTC. It codes for CASSNTGGPFETQYF.

This chain links TRBV19 with TRBJ2-3; TRBD2 matches 12 bases. From germline, CDR1 is LNHDA and CDR2 SQIVND (reference sequence). V lost 3 bases and J lost 4; bases outside the gene matches: 11. The CDR3 length is 18 residues. The CDR3 sequence is CASSILAGGVGPADTQYF. CDR3 DNA sequence: TGTGCCAGTAGTATCCTAGCGGGAGGGGTTGGGCCCGCAGATACGCAGTATTTT. The whole variable domain, remainder taken from reference TRBV19 and TRBJ2-3, is DGGITQSPKYLFRKEGQNVTLSCEQNLNHDAMYWYRQDPGQGLRLIYYSQIVNDFQKGDIAEGYSVSREKKESFPLTVTSAQKNPTAFYLCASSILAGGVGPADTQYFGPGTRLTVL.

The gene calls are TRBV7-9 and TRBJ2-1; a possible D gene is TRBD2 (5 bases). CDR3 size: 15 residues. Trimming stripped 3 bases from V and 0 bases from J, with 9 bases between. Germline assignment: CDR1 SEHNR and CDR2 FQNEAQ (reference sequence). CDR3 protein: CASSFSESSYNEQFF. As DNA, the CDR3 is TGTGCCAGCAGCTTTAGCGAGAGCTCCTACAATGAGCAGTTCTTC.